This TCR beta chain was recovered during a study of blood T cell repertoires in COVID-19. Study overall: The samples span acute and convalescent COVID-19 from the United States, Italy and Spain. Sources were T cells, B-cell-depleted T cells, or PBMCs; the material itself was cDNA or gDNA.

V lost 4 bases and J 0 bases, leaving 16 bases between the germline ends. Germline lookup yields CDR1 SGHRS and CDR2 YFSETQ. CDR3 length equals 16 residues. Original methodology: Amplification from reference gene primers served as the basis for estimated nucleated cell counts. TCRdb's copy holds only in-frame clones and misses some; the assay was immunoSEQ multiplex PCR. The V and J calls and clone size are taken from that table; D and trimming were inferred from the DNA. Among 100,000 to 150,000 clones listed, 80% to 85% were seen once. This clone was found a few times. This clonotype was obtained from a woman under 40 who had recovered from COVID-19. The sample consisted of peripheral blood. V is TRBV5-1 and J is TRBJ1-1; unclear D gene. This CDR3 is CASSPEGRRLNTEAFF. CDR3 coding DNA: TGCGCCAGCAGCCCCGAGGGTCGGAGATTGAACACTGAAGCTTTCTTT.